This T cell receptor beta chain was sequenced in a study of CD8+ T cells in alopecia areata. The study, taken as a whole, reports: Sequence data from scalp samples additionally include resident alphabeta T cells of normal skin.

RNA, once extracted, was reverse transcribed into cDNA for use as the sequencing template. TCRdb keeps only in-frame clones here, not all; method: immunoSEQ multiplex PCR. This table holds 150,000 or so clones, about 71% found once. The sample's treatment: oral pan-JAK inhibitor, 5-10 mg twice daily. Alopecia areata patients had lesional scalp punch biopsies and peripheral blood taken from them. As to this clone: As yet, its antigen is unknown.

CDR3 size: 15 residues. Trimming stripped 4 bases from V and 2 bases from J, with 14 bases between. Germline V lookup: CDR1 SEHNR, CDR2 FQNEAQ (reference sequence). V and J are TRBV7-9 and TRBJ2-5; possible D gene TRBD1, 6 bases. The sequence derives from a human donor with alopecia areata. The sample here was CD4+ T cells sorted from blood, taken at week 4, from a patient treated with tofacitinib. CDR3 in DNA: TGTGCCAGCAGCTACTCGGGACAATCACAAGAGACCCAGTACTTC. This codes for CASSYSGQSQETQYF.